This TCR beta chain was recovered during a study of cytomegalovirus exposure and HLA in healthy donors. To note about this clone: The antigen is undetermined.

The donors were members of the validation cohort, which comprised around 110 subjects and was separate from the first cohort of roughly 700 subjects. Some clones are missing from TCRdb's copy, which holds only in-frame ones; the method was immunoSEQ multiplex PCR. The data contain roughly 100,000 clones, about 88% of them singletons. The germline V gene encodes CDR1 ENHRY and CDR2 SYGVKD. This CDR3 has 14 amino acids. The V end was cut by 6 bases, the J end by 5 bases, with 13 bases between. Study-wide results and limits: In vitro work confirmed that a few CMV-associated chains recognize CMV antigens. Accounts indicate the classifier identified cytomegalovirus status with strong specificity and sensitivity.

The sequence was collected from a woman between 18 and 30 years old in good health and CMV-seropositive. The gene calls are TRBV10-3 and TRBJ2-2; D may be TRBD1 (6 bases). The source material was PBMCs. For the CDR3, the DNA is TGTGCCATCAGGAGGGACACCCTAACCGGGGAGCTGTTTTTT. Translating gives CAIRRDTLTGELFF.